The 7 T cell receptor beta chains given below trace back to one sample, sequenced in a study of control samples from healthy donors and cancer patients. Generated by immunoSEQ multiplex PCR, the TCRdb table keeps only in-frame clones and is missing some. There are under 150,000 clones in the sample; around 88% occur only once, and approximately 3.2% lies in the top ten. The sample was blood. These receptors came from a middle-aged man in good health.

CDR3 protein: CASSEWDSNSPLHF. CDR3 nucleotide sequence: TGTGCCAGCAGTGAGTGGGACAGTAATTCACCCCTCCACTTT. V and J are TRBV25-1 and TRBJ1-6; 7 nucleotides agree with TRBD1. The germline V gene has CDR1 MGHDK and CDR2 SYGVNS. With V trimmed by 3 bases and J by 6 bases, 2 bases remained unmatched. This CDR3 spans 14 amino acids.

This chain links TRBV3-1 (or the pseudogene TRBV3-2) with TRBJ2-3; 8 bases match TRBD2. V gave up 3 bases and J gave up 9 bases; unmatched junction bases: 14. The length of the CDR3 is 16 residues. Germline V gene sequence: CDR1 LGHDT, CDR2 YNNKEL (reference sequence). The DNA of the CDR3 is TGTGCCAGCAGCCACAGGGGCGGGGGGCTCTTAGGGACGCAGTATTTT. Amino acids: CASSHRGGGLLGTQYF.

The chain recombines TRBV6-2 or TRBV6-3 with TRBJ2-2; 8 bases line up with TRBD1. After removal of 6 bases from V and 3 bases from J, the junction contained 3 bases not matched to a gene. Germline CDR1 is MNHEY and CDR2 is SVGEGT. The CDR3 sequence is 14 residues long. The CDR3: CASSQGAYTGELFF. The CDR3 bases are TGTGCCAGCAGCCAGGGGGCATACACCGGGGAGCTGTTTTTT.

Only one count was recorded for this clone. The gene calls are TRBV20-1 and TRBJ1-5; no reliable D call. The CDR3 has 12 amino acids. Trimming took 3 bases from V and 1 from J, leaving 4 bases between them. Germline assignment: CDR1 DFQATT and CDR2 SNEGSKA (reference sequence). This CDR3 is CSASHSNQPQHF. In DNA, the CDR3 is TGCAGTGCTAGTCACAGCAATCAGCCCCAGCATTTT.

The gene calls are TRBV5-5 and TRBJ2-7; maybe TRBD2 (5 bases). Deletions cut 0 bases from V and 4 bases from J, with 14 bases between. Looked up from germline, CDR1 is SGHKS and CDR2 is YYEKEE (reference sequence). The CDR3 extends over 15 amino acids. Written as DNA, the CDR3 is TGTGCCAGCAGCTTGGAGCCAGAGGGAGTGTACGAGCAGTACTTC. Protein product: CASSLEPEGVYEQYF.

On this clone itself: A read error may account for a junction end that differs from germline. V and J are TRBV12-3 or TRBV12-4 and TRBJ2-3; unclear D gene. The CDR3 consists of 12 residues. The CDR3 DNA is TGTGCCAGCAGGTTAGGTAGGATCGGGCAGTATTTT. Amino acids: CASRLGRIGQYF.

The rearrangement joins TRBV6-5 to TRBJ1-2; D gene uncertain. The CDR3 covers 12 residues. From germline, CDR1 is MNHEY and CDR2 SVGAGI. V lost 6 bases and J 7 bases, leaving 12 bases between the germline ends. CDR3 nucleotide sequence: TGTGCCAGCAGATCGGGGTACGGTGGCTACACCTTC. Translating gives CASRSGYGGYTF.